The 20 T cell receptor beta chains below come from one sample, sequenced in a study of control samples from healthy donors and cancer patients. Sequencing was performed with immunoSEQ multiplex PCR; in TCRdb, only in-frame clones are kept and a portion is missing. The sample comprises roughly 130,000 clones, around 96% of which are singletons, and 3.6% rests with the top ten. The sample taken for sequencing was blood. The receptor source for this set is a man aged 30-40 years in good health.

The rearrangement joins TRBV10-3 to TRBJ1-5; D uncertain. The CDR3 length is 12 residues. V was cut by 3 bases and J by 6 bases, with 6 bases left in between. Germline CDR1 is ENHRY and CDR2 is SYGVKD. The CDR3 DNA reads TGTGCCATCAGTGAAAACCTTCAGCCCCAGCATTTT. It specifies CAISENLQPQHF.

The chain is built from TRBV10-3 and TRBJ2-1; tentatively, D is TRBD1 or TRBD2 (5 bases each). The V end lost 3 bases, the J end lost 9 bases, and 18 bases lay between the germline ends. The CDR3 spans 15 residues. Germline CDR1 ENHRY, CDR2 SYGVKD. The CDR3 loop is CAISEGTLARGEQFF. The CDR3, as DNA: TGTGCCATCAGTGAAGGAACGCTTGCGAGGGGTGAGCAGTTCTTC.

The V gene is TRBV29-1, the J gene TRBJ1-2; TRBD1 is a possible D gene (5 bases). From germline, CDR1 is SQVTM and CDR2 ANQGSEA. V was pared by 6 bases and J by 4 bases, with 18 bases between. CDR3 length: 14 amino acids. CDR3 sequence: CSVPGTLSTYGYTF. The DNA for the CDR3 is TGCAGCGTCCCCGGGACCCTAAGTACCTATGGCTACACCTTC.

J is TRBJ2-7 and V is TRBV5-4; the D call may be TRBD1 or TRBD2 (5 bases each). CDR3 length equals 14 residues. V lost 1 base and J lost 4, with 12 bases in between. Germline CDR1 and CDR2: SGHNT and YYREEE (reference sequence). DNA for the CDR3: TGTGCCAGCAGCTTGCTCCGAGGGGCTTACGAGCAGTACTTC. This translates into CASSLLRGAYEQYF.

J is TRBJ1-2 and V is TRBV24-1; no definite D call. V gave up 3 bases and J gave up 2 bases, with 6 bases separating them. The germline gives CDR1 KGHDR, CDR2 SFDVKD. CDR3 length: 13 residues. The CDR3 nucleotides read TGTGCCACCAGTGATAAGCGAAACTATGGCTACACCTTC. It specifies CATSDKRNYGYTF.

The chain links TRBV3-1 (or the pseudogene TRBV3-2) to TRBJ1-5, with D possibly TRBD1 on 6 matching bases. CDR1 and CDR2 from the germline V gene are LGHDT and YNNKEL (reference sequence). This CDR3 is 13 amino acids long. Trimming cost V 8 bases and J 4 bases, with 12 bases left between them. The chain's CDR3 is CASGADRNQPQHF. The CDR3 bases are TGTGCCAGCGGAGCGGACAGAAATCAGCCCCAGCATTTT.

This chain uses TRBV15 with TRBJ1-5, with D hard to call. Deletions cut 0 bases from V and 6 bases from J, with 3 bases between. This CDR3 comprises 12 residues. The germline CDR1 and CDR2 sequences are LNHNV and YYDKDF (reference sequence). The CDR3 region is CATSRESQPQHF. CDR3 bases: TGTGCCACCAGCAGAGAGTCTCAGCCCCAGCATTTT.

The rearrangement links TRBV4-1 to TRBJ2-3, with TRBD2 as a possible D gene (6 bases). The germline gives CDR1 MGHRA, CDR2 YSYEKL. The V end lost 0 bases, the J end lost 5 bases, and 18 bases lay between the germline ends. The CDR3 spans 17 residues. In nucleotides, the CDR3 is TGCGCCAGCAGCCAAGATGGCGTGGGGGGAAGCCTAGATACGCAGTATTTT. It translates to CASSQDGVGGSLDTQYF.

The chain is built from TRBV6-5 and TRBJ1-2, with TRBD1 identical over 8 bases. CDR3 size: 14 residues. Germline-derived CDR1 and CDR2 are MNHEY and SVGAGI. V lost 4 bases to trimming and J lost 6 bases; unmatched junction nucleotides: 7. CDR3 loop: CASSLYQGADGYTF. As DNA, the CDR3 is TGTGCCAGCAGTTTATATCAGGGGGCCGATGGCTACACCTTC.

The rearrangement uses TRBV28 and TRBJ2-2; D possibly matches TRBD1 or TRBD2 (5 bases each). The germline gives CDR1 MDHEN, CDR2 SYDVKM. V gave up 6 bases and J gave up 3 bases, with 8 bases separating them. The CDR3 consists of 13 residues. CDR3 region: CASRSGHTGELFF. CDR3 DNA: TGTGCCAGCAGGTCGGGACACACCGGGGAGCTGTTTTTT. The whole variable domain, filled in from reference TRBV28 and TRBJ2-2, reads DVKVTQSSRYLVKRTGEKVFLECVQDMDHENMFWYRQDPGLGLRLIYFSYDVKMKEKGDIPEGYSVSREKKERFSLILESASTNQTSMYLCASRSGHTGELFFGEGSRLTVL.

To note about this clone: A junction end diverges from the germline sequence, so it may reflect a read error. This rearrangement joins TRBV7-7 to TRBJ2-3; TRBD1 is a possible D gene (6 bases). The CDR3 is 15 residues long. CDR1 is SSHAT and CDR2 is FNYEAQ in the germline V gene (reference sequence). CDR3 residues: CASSLQQGSTDTQYF. CDR3 nucleotides: TGTGCTAGCAGCTTACAACAGGGAAGCACAGATACGCAGTATTTT.

This rearrangement joins TRBV5-4 to TRBJ2-3; possible D gene TRBD1, 6 bases. The CDR3 contains 16 residues. V lost 0 bases and J 4 bases, leaving 15 bases between the germline ends. Germline V gene data show CDR1 as SGHNT and CDR2 as YYREEE (reference sequence). The CDR3 DNA sequence: TGTGCCAGCAGCTTGGGGCAGGGGCCACGGTCAGATACGCAGTATTTT. This encodes CASSLGQGPRSDTQYF.

The chain employs TRBV19 and TRBJ1-2, with D maybe TRBD1 (5 bases). Trimming pared 6 bases from V and 3 bases from J, leaving 11 bases between. CDR1 and CDR2 (germline): LNHDA, SQIVND (reference sequence). The CDR3 covers 13 residues. DNA of the CDR3: TGTGCCAGTAGCGCAACAGGATACTATGGCTACACCTTC. As protein: CASSATGYYGYTF.

V gene TRBV5-1 combines with J gene TRBJ2-5; TRBD1 matches at 8 bases. There are 15 residues in the CDR3. CDR1 is SGHRS and CDR2 is YFSETQ in the germline V gene. Unmatched junction bases numbered 5, after V lost 4 bases and J lost 0 bases. The CDR3 DNA sequence: TGCGCCAGCAGCCTATGGACAGGGCACCAAGAGACCCAGTACTTC. Protein: CASSLWTGHQETQYF.

This clone was seen only once. The V call is TRBV2, the J call TRBJ2-7; tentatively, D is TRBD2 (6 bases). V was shortened by 3 bases and J by 3 bases, with 24 bases between the two germline ends. Germline-derived CDR1 and CDR2 are SNHLY and FYNNEI. This CDR3 comprises 18 residues. The CDR3, as DNA: TGTGCCAGCAGTGACGGCAAGGCGACCGGGAGCTCACTCTACGAGCAGTACTTC. This encodes CASSDGKATGSSLYEQYF.

The CDR3 reads CASSDPRPLTIGEKLFF. In DNA form, the CDR3 reads TGTGCCAGCAGCGATCCCAGGCCCCTTACCATCGGGGAAAAACTGTTTTTT. The V and J genes are TRBV13 and TRBJ1-4; no reliable D call. The CDR3 spans 17 residues. From germline, CDR1 is PRHDT and CDR2 FYEKMQ (reference sequence). V lost 5 bases, J lost 8 bases, and 24 bases lay in between.

The chain uses TRBV28 and TRBJ2-1, with TRBD1 identical over 9 bases. Germline CDR1 MDHEN, CDR2 SYDVKM. This CDR3 spans 16 amino acids. The trim removed 5 bases at V and 4 bases at J, leaving 9 bases unmatched. CDR3 sequence: CASSPGTGKTYNEQFF. Written as DNA, the CDR3 is TGTGCCAGCAGTCCGGGGACAGGGAAGACGTACAATGAGCAGTTCTTC.

This chain joins TRBV25-1 and TRBJ1-1; D call uncertain. This CDR3 is built from 13 residues. V lost 2 bases and J lost 0, with 4 bases in between. The germline gives CDR1 MGHDK, CDR2 SYGVNS. CDR3 in amino acids: CASSEPLNTEAFF. CDR3 DNA sequence: TGTGCCAGCAGTGAACCGCTGAACACTGAAGCTTTCTTT. Variable domain in full (rest from reference TRBV25-1 and TRBJ1-1): EADIYQTPRYLVIGTGKKITLECSQTMGHDKMYWYQQDPGMELHLIHYSYGVNSTEKGDLSSESTVSRIRTEHFPLTLESARPSHTSQYLCASSEPLNTEAFFGQGTRLTVV.

The J gene is TRBJ2-3, the V gene TRBV5-1; the match to TRBD2 covers 13 bases. Germline-derived CDR1 and CDR2 are SGHRS and YFSETQ. V dropped 4 bases and J dropped 2; count of bases not matched to a gene: 4. The CDR3 contains 16 residues. CDR3 in amino acids: CASSTGLAGITDTQYF. The CDR3 nucleotides are TGCGCCAGCAGCACGGGACTAGCGGGGATCACAGATACGCAGTATTTT.

This chain joins TRBV14 and TRBJ1-2, with D possibly being TRBD1 (6 bases). This CDR3 contains 15 residues. Between the trimmed V and J ends, which lost 0 bases and 4 bases, there was a span of 12 bases. The germline gives CDR1 SGHDN, CDR2 FVKESK. The CDR3 sequence: CASSQDRTGSYGYTF. CDR3 nucleotide sequence: TGTGCCAGCAGCCAAGATCGTACAGGGTCCTATGGCTACACCTTC.